The TCR beta chain described here comes from a study of T cells after yellow fever vaccination. Overall study: Low-cell-number fractions underwent preparation using SMART-Seq v4 Ultra Low Input.

Researchers made TCR cDNA using 5'RACE template switching, and this step added a universal primer site and UMIs. TCRdb analysed the 5' RACE reads with MiXCR anew, one entry per CDR3 protein. The sample records 100,000 to 150,000 distinct CDR3 sequences, 7.5% to 10% being singletons. Overall study results and limits: Peaking on day 5 versus 15, the secondary response was faster but weaker. High-abundance clonotypes from the bulk population could contaminate FACS-sorted repertoires.

The CDR3 runs 16 residues. CDR1 is SEHNR and CDR2 is FQNEAQ in the germline V gene (reference sequence). V was cut by 2 bases and J by 1 base, with 14 bases left in between. This clonotype was counted only a few times. The antigen is undetermined. This TCR was sampled from a man aged 18 to 35 who received the YFV17D yellow fever vaccine. The V and J genes are TRBV7-9 and TRBJ2-5; possibly TRBD1 for D (6 bases). The material sequenced was CD8+ T cells sorted from PBMCs, taken on the day of the yellow fever booster vaccination. CDR3 loop: CASSLPSGAAQETQYF. The CDR3 DNA follows: TGTGCCAGCAGCTTACCCTCAGGGGCAGCCCAAGAGACCCAGTACTTC. Full variable domain (remainder filled in from reference TRBV7-9 and TRBJ2-5): DTGVSQNPRHKITKRGQNVTFRCDPISEHNRLYWYRQTLGQGPEFLTYFQNEAQLEKSRLLSDRFSAERPKGSFSTLEIQRTEQGDSAMYLCASSLPSGAAQETQYFGPGTRLLVL.